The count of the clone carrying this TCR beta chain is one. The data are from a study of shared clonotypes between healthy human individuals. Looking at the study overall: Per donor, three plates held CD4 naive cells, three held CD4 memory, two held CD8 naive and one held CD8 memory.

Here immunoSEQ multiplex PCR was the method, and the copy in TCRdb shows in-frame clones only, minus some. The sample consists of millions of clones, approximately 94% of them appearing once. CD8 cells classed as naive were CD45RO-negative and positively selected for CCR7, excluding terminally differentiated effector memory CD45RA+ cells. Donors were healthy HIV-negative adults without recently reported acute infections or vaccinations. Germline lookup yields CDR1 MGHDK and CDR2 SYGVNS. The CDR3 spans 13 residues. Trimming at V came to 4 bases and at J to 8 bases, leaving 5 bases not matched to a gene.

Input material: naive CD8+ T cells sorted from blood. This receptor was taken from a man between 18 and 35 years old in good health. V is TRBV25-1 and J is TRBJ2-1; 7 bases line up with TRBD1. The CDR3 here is CASSVQGFDEQFF. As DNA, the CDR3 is TGTGCCAGCAGTGTACAGGGGTTCGATGAGCAGTTCTTC.